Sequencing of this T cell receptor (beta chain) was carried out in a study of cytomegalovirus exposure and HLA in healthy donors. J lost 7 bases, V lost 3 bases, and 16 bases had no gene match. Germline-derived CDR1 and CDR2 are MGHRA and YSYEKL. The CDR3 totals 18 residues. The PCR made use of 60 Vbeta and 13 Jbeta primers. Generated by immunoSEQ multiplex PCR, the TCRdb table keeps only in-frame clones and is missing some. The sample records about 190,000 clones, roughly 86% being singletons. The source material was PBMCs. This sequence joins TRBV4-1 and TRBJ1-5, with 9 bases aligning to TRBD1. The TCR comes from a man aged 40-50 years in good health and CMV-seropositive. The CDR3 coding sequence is TGCGCCAGCAGCCATCCAGGGGGGACAGGGCGAGAAGGCCAGCCCCAGCATTTT. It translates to CASSHPGGTGREGQPQHF.